These T cell receptor beta chains were read from a single sample in a study of blood T cell repertoires in COVID-19. Only in-frame clones appear in the TCRdb table, and some are missing; sequencing was by immunoSEQ multiplex PCR. The data contain about 200,000 clones, about 90% of them singletons. Sequences were obtained from peripheral blood. These receptor sequences come from a man between 18 and 29 years old with active or convalescent COVID-19. CDR3s include the opening cysteine and the closing phenylalanine or tryptophan. The order of the fields is clone size, V gene, J gene, D gene, CDR3 protein, CDR3 DNA. A D gene is named only where the DNA matches it firmly. Expanded clones get a size class; other rows say once, few or many, or leave the size out.

-	TRBV10-1	TRBJ2-3	TRBD1	CASSGTVTDTQYF	TGCGCCAGCAGCGGGACAGTCACAGATACGCAGTATTTT
-	TRBV5-1	TRBJ1-2	-	CASRETASYGYTF	TGCGCCAGCAGAGAAACAGCCAGCTATGGCTACACCTTC
-	TRBV3-1/TRBV3-2	TRBJ2-7	-	CASSQAPGPYYEQYF	TGTGCCAGCAGCCAAGCCCCGGGTCCCTACTACGAGCAGTACTTC
-	TRBV15	TRBJ1-1	-	CATSRNSPNEGVAFF	TGTGCCACCAGCAGGAACTCCCCTAATGAGGGGGTGGCTTTCTTT
once	TRBV11-2	TRBJ1-1	-	CASRLAKEPEAFF	TGTGCCAGCAGACTGGCTAAGGAGCCTGAAGCTTTCTTT
-	TRBV9	TRBJ2-3	TRBD2	CASSVEGGGMQYF	TGTGCCAGCAGCGTAGAGGGCGGGGGGATGCAGTATTTT
once	TRBV27	TRBJ1-1	-	CASSLGAEAFF	TGTGCCAGCAGTTTAGGAGCTGAAGCTTTCTTT
-	TRBV18	TRBJ1-2	TRBD1	CASSYGQGPNYGYTF	TGTGCCAGCTCTTATGGACAGGGCCCTAACTATGGCTACACCTTC
-	TRBV19	TRBJ1-4	TRBD1	CATRDSDNEKLFF	TGTGCCACCCGGGACAGTGATAATGAAAAACTGTTTTTT
-	TRBV6-5	TRBJ2-5	-	CASSYSRVGETQYF	TGTGCCAGCAGTTACTCGCGGGTCGGGGAGACCCAGTACTTC
-	TRBV7-2	TRBJ2-5	TRBD1	CASSLDRGDEETQYF	TGTGCCAGCAGTTTAGACAGGGGGGATGAAGAGACCCAGTACTTC
-	TRBV11-2	TRBJ2-2	-	CASSRTRRGTGELFF	TGTGCCAGCAGCCGTACTAGGCGCGGCACCGGGGAGCTGTTTTTT
-	TRBV27	TRBJ1-2	-	CASSFEGGGYTF	TGTGCCAGCAGTTTTGAAGGGGGTGGCTACACCTTC
once	TRBV18	TRBJ2-3	-	CASSNPGGLGDTQYF	TGTGCCAGCTCCAACCCCGGGGGGCTTGGGGATACGCAGTATTTT
-	TRBV5-6	TRBJ2-5	-	CASSLSQWMETQYF	TGTGCCAGCAGCTTGTCACAGTGGATGGAGACCCAGTACTTC
-	TRBV27	TRBJ1-4	-	CASRLGAANEKLFF	TGTGCCAGCAGGTTGGGGGCGGCTAATGAAAAACTGTTTTTT
-	TRBV2	TRBJ2-1	TRBD2	CAKTSGRTNEQFF	TGTGCCAAGACTAGCGGGAGAACAAATGAGCAGTTCTTC